These 18 T cell receptor beta chains originate from one sample sequenced in a study of monozygotic twins with inflammatory bowel disease. From the 5' RACE reads, TCRdb lists one entry per CDR3 protein and no DNA. This listing includes fewer than 550,000 distinct CDR3 sequences. Sequenced material: blood. The receptor source for this set is a human donor with ulcerative colitis or Crohn's disease, or a healthy co-twin of an affected twin (not recorded which).

J is TRBJ2-7 and V is TRBV27; the D call from TCRdb, TRBD1, cannot be confirmed without DNA. The germline CDR1 and CDR2 sequences are MNHEY and SMNVEV (reference sequence). The CDR3 runs to 15 residues. The chain's CDR3 is CASSRQGARYYEQYF.

V gene TRBV5-1 combines with J gene TRBJ1-2; TCRdb's D gene call, TRBD1, goes unchecked for lack of DNA. The CDR3 is made up of 16 amino acids. CDR1 and CDR2 from the germline V gene are SGHRS and YFSETQ. The CDR3 sequence: CASSSRTGGGGYGYTF.

The rearrangement uses TRBV12-3 or TRBV12-4 and TRBJ1-2; TCRdb's D gene call, TRBD1, goes unchecked for lack of DNA. The CDR3 loop spans 13 amino acids. CDR3 loop: CASSTIQQGGYTF.

The V gene is TRBV5-6, the J gene TRBJ2-7; the D call of TRBD2 rests on TCRdb alone, since no DNA is present to check it. Germline assignment: CDR1 SGHDT and CDR2 YYEEEE. CDR3 size: 15 residues. The chain's CDR3 is CASSTAGTPKGEQYF. Full variable domain (remainder filled in from reference TRBV5-6 and TRBJ2-7): DAGVTQSPTHLIKTRGQQVTLRCSPKSGHDTVSWYQQALGQGPQFIFQYYEEEERQRGNFPDRFSGHQFPNYSSELNVNALLLGDSALYLCASSTAGTPKGEQYFGPGTRLTVT.

The chain has TRBV7-9 and TRBJ1-1; the D call from TCRdb, TRBD1, cannot be confirmed without DNA. Per germline, CDR1 SEHNR and CDR2 FQNEAQ (reference sequence). The CDR3 extends over 13 amino acids. This CDR3 reads CASRKDRANMAFF. Drawing the rest from reference TRBV7-9 and TRBJ1-1, the complete variable domain is DTGVSQNPRHKITKRGQNVTFRCDPISEHNRLYWYRQTLGQGPEFLTYFQNEAQLEKSRLLSDRFSAERPKGSFSTLEIQRTEQGDSAMYLCASRKDRANMAFFGQGTRLTVV.

Here the CDR3 reads CASSFNRGFTETQYF. The rearrangement joins TRBV28 to TRBJ2-5; without DNA, the TCRdb call of TRBD1 cannot be checked. This CDR3 spans 15 amino acids. CDR1 is MDHEN and CDR2 is SYDVKM in the germline V gene.

This rearrangement joins TRBV6-5 to TRBJ2-2; TCRdb outputs TRBD2, but without DNA this stays unchecked. CDR1 and CDR2 (germline): MNHEY, SVGAGI. The CDR3 contains 13 residues. Here the CDR3 reads CASSYRGGRELFF.

CDR3 sequence: CAWSVYSNQPQHF. The chain carries TRBV30 and TRBJ1-5. Germline V gene data show CDR1 as GTSNPN and CDR2 as SVGIG (reference sequence). The CDR3 has 13 amino acids. The variable domain in full, with the rest retrieved from reference TRBV30 and TRBJ1-5, is SQTIHQWPATLVQPVGSPLSLECTVEGTSNPNLYWYRQAAGRGLQLLFYSVGIGQISSEVPQNLSASRPQDRQFILSSKKLLLSDSGFYLCAWSVYSNQPQHFGDGTRLSIL.

The chain links TRBV5-1 to TRBJ2-5. This CDR3 spans 14 amino acids. CDR1 is SGHRS, CDR2 YFSETQ, per germline. The CDR3: CASSLGVDIETQYF.

The V and J genes are TRBV3-1 and TRBJ1-1; TCRdb indicates TRBD1, and absent DNA this call remains unverified. Germline CDR1 is LGHDT and CDR2 is YNNKEL (reference sequence). The length of the CDR3 is 14 residues. This CDR3 is CASSQTTGGTEAFF.

V gene TRBV12-3 or TRBV12-4 combines with J gene TRBJ1-5. The CDR3 is 15 residues long. The CDR3 is CASSLPKDRNQPQHF.

The chain links TRBV7-2 to TRBJ1-5; the TCRdb call, TRBD1, lacks DNA for checking. Germline V gene data show CDR1 as SGHTA and CDR2 as FQGNSA. This CDR3 has 15 residues. The CDR3 spells CASSLIPGRDQPQHF.

The rearrangement joins TRBV9 to TRBJ2-7; TCRdb calls TRBD1, which cannot be checked without DNA. CDR3 length: 14 amino acids. Germline V gene sequence: CDR1 SGDLS, CDR2 YYNGEE. The CDR3 sequence is CASSPGQIPYEQYF.

This chain connects TRBV7-9 to TRBJ2-5. Germline V gene lookup returns CDR1 SEHNR and CDR2 FQNEAQ (reference sequence). This CDR3 is built from 14 residues. The CDR3 loop reads CASSLAWGVETQYF.

The chain uses TRBV5-6 and TRBJ1-2. The CDR3 length is 13 residues. From germline, CDR1 is SGHDT and CDR2 YYEEEE. Here the CDR3 reads CASSLRQNYGYTF.

The chain combines TRBV19 with TRBJ1-5; TCRdb's D call, TRBD1, is unchecked because there is no DNA. The CDR3 has 16 residues. Looked up from germline, CDR1 is LNHDA and CDR2 is SQIVND (reference sequence). The CDR3 loop reads CASSIDRGVRDQPQHF.

This CDR3 reads CSAARGTSGRNEQFF. V is TRBV20-1 and J is TRBJ2-1; TCRdb's D call, TRBD2, is unchecked because there is no DNA. The length of the CDR3 is 15 residues. In germline, CDR1 is DFQATT, CDR2 SNEGSKA (reference sequence).

The gene calls are TRBV5-1 and TRBJ2-2; TCRdb's D call of TRBD1 is untestable without DNA. The germline V gene encodes CDR1 SGHRS and CDR2 YFSETQ. The CDR3 totals 16 residues. The CDR3 is CASSLEGQGPTGELFF.